Below are 30 T cell receptor beta chains sequenced from a single sample in a study of blood T cell repertoires in COVID-19. Some clones are missing from TCRdb's copy, which holds only in-frame ones; the method was immunoSEQ multiplex PCR. Among about 110,000 clones listed, less than 85% were seen once. The sequenced sample was peripheral blood. These receptors were taken from a man between 65 and 80 years old with active or convalescent COVID-19.

The rearrangement joins TRBV5-1 to TRBJ1-3; D unresolved. This CDR3 contains 15 residues. Germline CDR1 and CDR2: SGHRS and YFSETQ. Between the trimmed V and J ends, which lost 0 bases and 4 bases, there was a span of 11 bases. The CDR3 reads CASSLGSGAGNTIYF. In DNA form, the CDR3 reads TGCGCCAGCAGCTTGGGATCGGGAGCCGGAAACACCATATATTTT.

CDR3 bases: TGTGCCAGTAGTATCCAGGCGCTGTCACCCCTCCACTTT. Amino acid sequence: CASSIQALSPLHF. The chain carries TRBV19 and TRBJ1-6; no firm D call. The V gene lost 3 bases and the J gene lost 10 bases, with 10 bases spanning the gap. The CDR3 has 13 residues. Germline V gene sequence: CDR1 LNHDA, CDR2 SQIVND (reference sequence). Full variable domain (outside the CDR3, taken from reference TRBV19 and TRBJ1-6): DGGITQSPKYLFRKEGQNVTLSCEQNLNHDAMYWYRQDPGQGLRLIYYSQIVNDFQKGDIAEGYSVSREKKESFPLTVTSAQKNPTAFYLCASSIQALSPLHFGNGTRLTVT.

This chain joins TRBV10-2 and TRBJ1-2, with a tentative D call TRBD1 (5 bases). The germline gives CDR1 WSHSY, CDR2 SAAADI. The CDR3 extends over 12 amino acids. Between the trimmed V and J ends, which lost 3 bases and 8 bases, there was a span of 10 bases. CDR3 coding DNA: TGCGCCAGCAGTGATCAGGGATGGGGCTACACCTTC. Translation gives CASSDQGWGYTF.

A single count supports this clone. Written as DNA, the CDR3 is TGTGCCTTGCGGGTTATAAGCAATCAGCCCCAGCATTTT. Encoded protein: CALRVISNQPQHF. V is TRBV6-4 and J is TRBJ1-5, with D uncertain. V was shortened by 11 bases and J by 1 base, with 12 bases between the two germline ends. In germline, CDR1 is MRHNA, CDR2 SNTAGT. The CDR3 consists of 13 residues.

CDR3 sequence reads: CASSYSRTGVNTEAFF. The CDR3 DNA sequence: TGTGCCAGCAGTTACTCCCGGACAGGGGTGAACACTGAAGCTTTCTTT. The V and J genes are TRBV6-2 or TRBV6-3 and TRBJ1-1; 9 bases fit TRBD1. The J segment lost 0 bases and the V segment lost 0 bases, leaving 2 bases of the junction unmatched. This CDR3 is built from 16 residues. Germline CDR1 MNHEY, CDR2 SVGEGT.

The chain is built from TRBV5-6 and TRBJ1-2; tentatively, D is TRBD1 (5 bases). CDR1 and CDR2 (germline): SGHDT, YYEEEE. V lost 2 bases to trimming and J lost 7 bases, with 9 bases between them. The CDR3 contains 12 residues. CDR3 DNA: TGTGCCAGCAGCTTTTTGGGGGGTGGCTACACCTTC. Amino acid sequence: CASSFLGGGYTF.

The chain uses TRBV11-3 and TRBJ2-3; 10 bases line up with TRBD2. The V segment lost 4 bases and the J segment 0 bases; nucleotides outside the gene matches: 10. CDR1 and CDR2 from the germline V gene are SGHNT and YENEEA. CDR3 length equals 18 residues. The CDR3, as DNA: TGTGCCAGCAGCTACCGCGCTAGCGGGGGCCCTAGCACAGATACGCAGTATTTT. Protein: CASSYRASGGPSTDTQYF. The full variable domain, rest sourced from reference TRBV11-3 and TRBJ2-3, is EAGVVQSPRYKIIEKKQPVAFWCNPISGHNTLYWYLQNLGQGPELLIRYENEEAVDDSQLPKDRFSAERLKGVDSTLKIQPAELGDSAVYLCASSYRASGGPSTDTQYFGPGTRLTVL.

V gene TRBV7-8 combines with J gene TRBJ1-1; D is possibly TRBD1 (6 bases). Between the trimmed V and J ends, which lost 7 bases and 0 bases, there was a span of 12 bases. CDR3 length equals 14 residues. Germline V gives CDR1 SGHVS, CDR2 FQNEAQ. The CDR3 reads CASTLQGLNTEAFF. CDR3 sequence (DNA): TGTGCCAGCACCCTTCAGGGGTTGAACACTGAAGCTTTCTTT. The full variable domain, completed using reference TRBV7-8 and TRBJ1-1, is GAGVSQSPRYKVAKRGQDVALRCDPISGHVSLFWYQQALGQGPEFLTYFQNEAQLDKSGLPSDRFFAERPEGSVSTLKIQRTQQEDSAVYLCASTLQGLNTEAFFGQGTRLTVV.

The V and J genes are TRBV6-6 and TRBJ2-5, with TRBD2 as a possible D gene (6 bases). This CDR3 is 16 amino acids long. V was trimmed by 2 bases and J by 2 bases, leaving 15 bases between them. Germline CDR1 reads MNHNY; CDR2 reads SVGAGI (reference sequence). The CDR3 DNA reads as TGTGCCAGCAGTTACCCCCGGGTAGCGGCACAAGAGACCCAGTACTTC. Protein sequence: CASSYPRVAAQETQYF.

The V call is TRBV27, the J call TRBJ2-2, with 9 bases that match TRBD1. This CDR3 contains 16 residues. J lost 6 bases, V lost 3 bases, and 8 bases had no gene match. Germline CDR1 is MNHEY and CDR2 is SMNVEV (reference sequence). The CDR3 loop is CASSFFGTGYAGELFF. The CDR3 DNA reads TGTGCCAGCAGTTTCTTCGGGACAGGGTATGCCGGGGAGCTGTTTTTT.

The CDR3 reads CAISDFQGTIGEQYF. CDR3 in DNA: TGTGCCATCAGTGATTTCCAGGGGACCATTGGCGAGCAGTACTTC. This chain links TRBV10-3 with TRBJ2-7, with a tentative D call TRBD1 (6 bases). The CDR3 sequence is 15 residues long. Trimming cost V 3 bases and J 6 bases, with 18 bases left between them. CDR1 and CDR2 from the germline V gene are ENHRY and SYGVKD.

The chain employs TRBV3-1 (or the pseudogene TRBV3-2) and TRBJ1-1; 8 bases align to TRBD1. The CDR3 runs 15 residues. Trimming at V came to 1 base and at J to 2 bases, leaving 3 bases not matched to a gene. The germline gives CDR1 LGHDT, CDR2 YNNKEL (reference sequence). The DNA for the CDR3 is TGTGCCAGCAGCCAAGGACAGGGGCACAACACTGAAGCTTTCTTT. Protein sequence: CASSQGQGHNTEAFF.

V and J are TRBV7-2 and TRBJ1-1; 9 bases map to TRBD1. The germline gives CDR1 SGHTA, CDR2 FQGNSA. The CDR3 runs to 13 residues. V dropped 1 base and J dropped 12; count of bases not matched to a gene: 6. The CDR3 DNA sequence: TGTGCCAGCAGCTTAGAACAGGGGGCGCCGTCTTTCTTT. Protein: CASSLEQGAPSFF.

The DNA for the CDR3 is TGTGCCAGTAGTCTCAGCGGGGTATCCTACAATGAGCAGTTCTTC. It codes for CASSLSGVSYNEQFF. V and J are TRBV19 and TRBJ2-1, with 7 positions matching TRBD2. The junction had 5 bases not matched to a gene; V was cut back by 5 bases and J by 1 base. CDR1 and CDR2 (germline): LNHDA, SQIVND (reference sequence). The CDR3 extends over 15 amino acids.

This rearrangement joins TRBV29-1 to TRBJ1-1, with TRBD1 identical over 12 bases. Germline loops: CDR1 SQVTM, CDR2 ANQGSEA. The length of the CDR3 is 14 residues. V shed 6 bases, J shed 6 bases, and the junction held 8 bases outside the gene matches. The CDR3, as DNA: TGCAGCGTCCTCCGGGACAGGGGGCGGGCTGAAGCTTTCTTT. Translation: CSVLRDRGRAEAFF.

The chain employs TRBV2 and TRBJ2-2, with D maybe TRBD1 (5 bases). The ends were cut back, 4 bases at V and 5 bases at J, with 11 bases in the middle. The CDR3 is made up of 14 amino acids. Germline-derived CDR1 and CDR2 are SNHLY and FYNNEI. CDR3 sequence reads: CASSARTRTGELFF. CDR3 DNA: TGTGCCAGCAGTGCGAGGACACGAACCGGGGAGCTGTTTTTT. Filled out from reference TRBV2 and TRBJ2-2, the complete variable domain reads EPEVTQTPSHQVTQMGQEVILRCVPISNHLYFYWYRQILGQKVEFLVSFYNNEISEKSEIFDDQFSVERPDGSNFTLKIRSTKLEDSAMYFCASSARTRTGELFFGEGSRLTVL.

The chain combines TRBV6-1 with TRBJ1-2, with no clear D. V lost 3 bases and J lost 5, with 19 bases in between. The CDR3 consists of 16 residues. Per germline, CDR1 MNHNS and CDR2 SASEGT. The CDR3 here is CASSDPGSRFLYGYTF. The CDR3 DNA reads TGTGCCAGCAGTGATCCGGGATCAAGATTTTTGTATGGCTACACCTTC.

The chain is built from TRBV7-2 and TRBJ2-7; TRBD1 aligns across 10 bases. CDR1 is SGHTA and CDR2 is FQGNSA in the germline V gene. The CDR3 covers 14 residues. The V gene end was trimmed by 5 bases and the J gene end by 6 bases; junction bases not matched to a gene: 7. The CDR3 sequence: CASSPDRGRFEQYF. CDR3 DNA: TGTGCCAGCAGCCCAGACAGGGGGCGGTTCGAGCAGTACTTC.

CDR3 nucleotide sequence: TGCGCCAGCAGCTTGAAAGGGACTAGCGTCTACGAGCAGTACTTC. Amino acids: CASSLKGTSVYEQYF. The gene calls are TRBV5-1 and TRBJ2-5; 10 bases fit TRBD2. The J call may be in error: the DNA end matches TRBJ2-7 better. The CDR3 has 15 amino acids. CDR1 and CDR2 from the germline V gene are SGHRS and YFSETQ.

The V gene is TRBV2, the J gene TRBJ2-3, with a tentative D call TRBD2 (5 bases). The V end lost 3 bases, the J end lost 4 bases, and 5 bases lay between the germline ends. The CDR3 runs 12 residues. The germline V gene encodes CDR1 SNHLY and CDR2 FYNNEI. CDR3 loop: CASSDGADTQYF. The CDR3 region has the DNA TGTGCCAGCAGTGACGGGGCAGATACGCAGTATTTT.

V is TRBV15 and J is TRBJ1-2, with unresolved D. This CDR3 is 13 amino acids long. The V gene's germline CDR1 is LNHNV and CDR2 YYDKDF (reference sequence). V was pared by 2 bases and J by 2 bases, with 6 bases between. The CDR3 spells CATSRTGNYGYTF. As DNA, the CDR3 is TGTGCCACCAGCAGAACGGGAAACTATGGCTACACCTTC.

The rearrangement uses TRBV27 and TRBJ2-7; TRBD1 aligns across 9 bases. J lost 3 bases, V lost 8 bases, and 5 bases had no gene match. Germline-derived CDR1 and CDR2 are MNHEY and SMNVEV (reference sequence). There are 13 residues in the CDR3. The CDR3 sequence is CASRDRVDYEQYF. Here the CDR3 DNA reads TGTGCCAGCCGGGACAGGGTAGACTACGAGCAGTACTTC.

V usage is TRBV5-1 and J usage is TRBJ2-1; D perhaps matches TRBD2 (5 bases). Trimming took 0 bases from V and 1 from J, leaving 8 bases between them. The germline gives CDR1 SGHRS, CDR2 YFSETQ. The CDR3 has 15 residues. The CDR3 DNA follows: TGCGCCAGCAGCTTGGTCGGGGTTTCCTACAATGAGCAGTTCTTC. Its translation is CASSLVGVSYNEQFF. Using reference TRBV5-1 and TRBJ2-1 for the parts outside the CDR3, the full variable domain is KAGVTQTPRYLIKTRGQQVTLSCSPISGHRSVSWYQQTPGQGLQFLFEYFSETQRNKGNFPGRFSGRQFSNSRSEMNVSTLELGDSALYLCASSLVGVSYNEQFFGPGTRLTVL.

V gene TRBV6-1 combines with J gene TRBJ2-1; a weak D match, TRBD1 (5 bases). In germline, CDR1 is MNHNS, CDR2 SASEGT. This CDR3 region has 13 residues. The germline V and J ends were trimmed by 3 bases and 3 bases, with 6 bases remaining between them. CDR3 loop: CASSETVYNEQFF. CDR3 bases: TGTGCCAGCAGTGAGACAGTCTACAATGAGCAGTTCTTC.

The chain recombines TRBV3-1 (or the pseudogene TRBV3-2) with TRBJ1-2, with 8 bases that match TRBD1. CDR3 length equals 14 residues. V lost 0 bases and J lost 4; bases outside the gene matches: 1. Germline V lookup: CDR1 LGHDT, CDR2 YNNKEL (reference sequence). CDR3 loop: CASSQEGQVYGYTF. CDR3 sequence (DNA): TGTGCCAGCAGCCAAGAGGGACAGGTCTATGGCTACACCTTC.

This chain connects TRBV5-4 to TRBJ2-1; D unresolved. CDR1 is SGHNT and CDR2 is YYREEE in the germline V gene (reference sequence). Trimming removed 5 bases from V and 6 bases from J, with 18 bases in between. The CDR3 runs to 15 residues. As DNA, the CDR3 is TGTGCCAGCAGGAGCTCAGCGACCATCACCAATGAGCAGTTCTTC. Its translation: CASRSSATITNEQFF.

The V gene is TRBV9, the J gene TRBJ2-4; D may be TRBD2 (6 bases). The CDR3 has 13 amino acids. Trimming removed 3 bases from V and 7 bases from J, with 11 bases in between. Per germline, CDR1 SGDLS and CDR2 YYNGEE. The CDR3, as DNA: TGTGCCAGCAGCGCGGAGGGCCTCAACATTCAGTACTTC. This encodes CASSAEGLNIQYF.

The chain uses TRBV23-1 and TRBJ2-7, with a tentative D call TRBD2 (6 bases). TRBV23-1 falls under the ORF class, with uncertain function. V dropped 3 bases and J dropped 6 bases, with 27 bases sitting between them. The CDR3 sequence is 18 residues long. CDR3 bases: TGCGCCAGCAGTCACCCGGAAGGGGACGCGAGCGGGCCTTGCGAGCAGTACTTC. Its translation is CASSHPEGDASGPCEQYF.

CDR3 DNA sequence: TGCGCCAGCAGCCAAGAAGCTTACGGGGCAGATACGCAGTATTTT. This encodes CASSQEAYGADTQYF. The J gene is TRBJ2-3, the V gene TRBV4-1, with a weak D call TRBD2 (5 bases). The CDR3 spans 15 residues. V shed 0 bases and J shed 4 bases, with 11 bases lying between them. Germline loops: CDR1 MGHRA, CDR2 YSYEKL.

V is TRBV5-4 and J is TRBJ1-6, with 7 bases aligning to TRBD1. Losses at the gene ends were 3 bases for V and 5 bases for J; bases not matched to a gene: 8. The CDR3 covers 16 residues. Germline assignment: CDR1 SGHNT and CDR2 YYREEE (reference sequence). The CDR3 loop is CASSSKTGTDNSPLHF. CDR3 DNA sequence: TGTGCCAGCAGCTCAAAAACTGGGACAGATAATTCACCCCTCCACTTT.